What follows are 4 T cell receptor beta chains derived from one specimen sequenced in a study of blood T cell repertoires in COVID-19. Produced via immunoSEQ multiplex PCR; TCRdb's table is partial and in-frame only. Here the sample spans a few hundred thousand clones, roughly nine tenths being singletons. Sequencing was done on a sample of peripheral blood. These receptors originate from a woman aged 40 to 55 who had recovered from COVID-19.

The chain carries TRBV6-6 and TRBJ1-1; TRBD1 matches at 9 bases. The CDR3 sequence is 13 residues long. V lost 2 bases, J lost 10 bases, and 5 bases stayed unmatched. Germline V gives CDR1 MNHNY, CDR2 SVGAGI (reference sequence). CDR3 coding DNA: TGTGCCAGCAGTTACGCCGACAGGGGGGTAGCTTTCTTT. Amino acid sequence: CASSYADRGVAFF.

The V gene is TRBV7-9, the J gene TRBJ1-6; a possible D gene is TRBD1 (6 bases). The CDR3 has 14 residues. V was trimmed by 3 bases and J by 3 bases, leaving 6 bases between them. Germline V CDR1 and CDR2: SEHNR, FQNEAQ (reference sequence). CDR3 coding DNA: TGTGCCAGCAGCTTGACAGGCTATAATTCACCCCTCCACTTT. It yields the protein CASSLTGYNSPLHF.

CDR3 sequence reads: CASSFGLNGYTF. The CDR3 coding sequence is TGTGCCAGCAGCTTTGGCCTTAATGGCTACACCTTC. The V call is TRBV5-6, the J call TRBJ1-2, with no clear D. Between the trimmed V and J ends, which lost 2 bases and 6 bases, there was a span of 8 bases. Germline CDR1 reads SGHDT; CDR2 reads YYEEEE. The CDR3 runs 12 residues.

As regards this clone: A read error may produce the germline difference seen at one junction end. This rearrangement joins TRBV5-1 to TRBJ2-5; weak D call: TRBD2 (6 bases). This CDR3 is 13 amino acids long. Per germline, CDR1 SGHRS and CDR2 YFSETQ. CDR3 DNA: TGCGCCAGCAGTTTGGAGGGGCAAGAGACCCAGTACTTC. Amino acids: CASSLEGQETQYF.